A single sample is the source of the 29 T cell receptor beta chains below, sequenced in a study of CD8 T cells in ankylosing spondylitis. TCRdb itself ran the 5' RACE reads through MiXCR, one entry per CDR3 protein. The sample yields 150,000 or so distinct CDR3 sequences, under 35% seen once. The sequenced sample consisted of synovial fluid, either unsorted or a sorted T cell fraction (not recorded which). The receptors stem from a male donor with ankylosing spondylitis.

The rearrangement uses TRBV7-3 and TRBJ2-2; TRBD1 might be the D (9 bases). V was trimmed by 5 bases and J by 7 bases, leaving 17 bases between them. Per the germline V gene, CDR1 is SGHTA and CDR2 is FQGTGA. The CDR3 contains 15 residues. The CDR3 nucleotides are TGTGCCAGCAGCGTAGCGGGACAGGGAGGCGGGGAGCTGTTTTTT. Translation gives CASSVAGQGGGELFF.

This clonotype was seen only a few times. The chain has TRBV7-2 and TRBJ2-3; D unresolved. CDR1 and CDR2 from the germline V gene are SGHTA and FQGNSA. The CDR3 runs 15 residues. Trimming removed 0 bases at V and 5 bases at J, with 12 bases between. Here the CDR3 reads CASSLASRQLDTQYF. As DNA, the CDR3 is TGTGCCAGCAGCTTAGCGTCGAGACAATTAGATACGCAGTATTTT.

This clonotype was detected only once. The chain carries TRBV5-1 and TRBJ2-3, with D unresolved. Germline CDR1 and CDR2: SGHRS and YFSETQ. V was clipped by 5 bases and J by 0 bases, with 10 bases between them. This CDR3 has 14 amino acids. CDR3 bases: TGCGCCAGCAGAAGGAACCCGAGCACAGATACGCAGTATTTT. Its translation is CASRRNPSTDTQYF. Combining the CDR3 with reference TRBV5-1 and TRBJ2-3 gives the whole variable domain KAGVTQTPRYLIKTRGQQVTLSCSPISGHRSVSWYQQTPGQGLQFLFEYFSETQRNKGNFPGRFSGRQFSNSRSEMNVSTLELGDSALYLCASRRNPSTDTQYFGPGTRLTVL.

This clonotype appeared a few times. This chain links TRBV12-3 or TRBV12-4 with TRBJ2-1; TRBD2 agrees at 10 bases. The CDR3 contains 15 residues. Trimming removed 6 bases from V and 4 bases from J; junction bases left unmatched: 6. CDR3 protein: CASRIRTSGYNEQFF. The CDR3 nucleotides are TGTGCCAGCAGGATACGGACTAGCGGATACAATGAGCAGTTCTTC.

This clonotype came up a few times. This chain connects TRBV7-3 to TRBJ2-3; D is unresolved. Deletions cut 1 base from V and 1 base from J, with 15 bases between. Germline CDR1 is SGHTA and CDR2 is FQGTGA. The CDR3 is 17 residues long. CDR3 loop: CASSLRSGVAGTDTQYF. CDR3 DNA: TGTGCCAGCAGCTTAAGGTCCGGAGTCGCGGGCACAGATACGCAGTATTTT.

The gene calls are TRBV5-5 and TRBJ2-5, with 7 bases fitting TRBD1. This CDR3 region has 13 residues. Germline assignment: CDR1 SGHKS and CDR2 YYEKEE (reference sequence). The ends lost 2 bases at V and 2 bases at J; junction bases unmatched: 0. Written as DNA, the CDR3 is TGTGCCAGCAGCTTCAGGGGGCAAGAGACCCAGTACTTC. Amino acid sequence: CASSFRGQETQYF.

The J gene is TRBJ1-1, the V gene TRBV6-5; 7 nucleotides line up with TRBD1. Germline trimming cut 0 bases from V and 7 bases from J; bases unmatched to any gene: 11. Per the germline V gene, CDR1 is MNHEY and CDR2 is SVGAGI. The CDR3 covers 16 residues. Written as DNA, the CDR3 is TGTGCCAGCAGTTACTCGCTCTGGGACAGAGAGATTGAAGCTTTCTTT. Its translation: CASSYSLWDREIEAFF.

This clonotype turned up a few times. The V and J genes are TRBV7-2 and TRBJ2-4; D uncertain. The length of the CDR3 is 13 residues. V lost 5 bases to trimming and J lost 1 base, with 6 bases between them. Germline CDR1 and CDR2: SGHTA and FQGNSA. The DNA for the CDR3 is TGTGCCAGCAGCCCGGTGGCCAAAAACATTCAGTACTTC. It encodes CASSPVAKNIQYF.

V is TRBV12-3 or TRBV12-4 and J is TRBJ2-7; D perhaps matches TRBD2 (5 bases). V dropped 3 bases and J dropped 1 base, with 13 bases sitting between them. The CDR3 has 15 residues. This CDR3 is CASSFRGLASYEQYF. In DNA form, the CDR3 reads TGTGCCAGCAGTTTTCGGGGTTTGGCTTCCTACGAGCAGTACTTC.

This clonotype was detected only a few times. The chain joins TRBV10-3 to TRBJ1-5; D unresolved. CDR1 and CDR2 from the germline V gene are ENHRY and SYGVKD. The CDR3 sequence is 14 residues long. V dropped 8 bases and J dropped 5 bases, with 16 bases sitting between them. The CDR3 DNA sequence: TGTGCCATCGGCCAACAACTGGGTGATCAGCCCCAGCATTTT. Amino acids: CAIGQQLGDQPQHF.

The V gene is TRBV7-3, the J gene TRBJ2-2; D is uncertain. CDR1 and CDR2 from the germline V gene are SGHTA and FQGTGA. V was trimmed by 0 bases and J by 6 bases, leaving 8 bases between them. This CDR3 contains 14 residues. CDR3 nucleotides: TGTGCCAGCAGCTTAACTGCGCTTGCCGGGGAGCTGTTTTTT. Translating it yields CASSLTALAGELFF.

This clonotype was detected many times. This sequence joins TRBV10-3 and TRBJ2-1, with TRBD2 matching over 8 bases. J was trimmed by 3 bases and V by 6 bases; bases with no gene match: 7. The germline V gene encodes CDR1 ENHRY and CDR2 SYGVKD. This CDR3 has 15 residues. Here the CDR3 reads CAISGPGGDYNEQFF. The CDR3 DNA is TGTGCCATCAGCGGGCCGGGGGGGGACTACAATGAGCAGTTCTTC.

This clonotype came up many times. This sequence joins TRBV27 and TRBJ2-3; 11 bases are a match to TRBD1. The V gene end was trimmed by 3 bases and the J gene end by 0 bases; junction bases not matched to a gene: 5. The CDR3 runs to 17 residues. From germline, CDR1 is MNHEY and CDR2 SMNVEV (reference sequence). CDR3 sequence reads: CASSLFGQGASTDTQYF. The CDR3 region has the DNA TGTGCCAGCAGTTTGTTCGGACAGGGGGCTAGCACAGATACGCAGTATTTT.

This clonotype was detected ten times or more. The CDR3 DNA follows: TGCAGTGCTAGTGGGTCTAGCGGGAGGAGATACAATGAGCAGTTCTTC. Translating it yields CSASGSSGRRYNEQFF. The chain is built from TRBV20-1 and TRBJ2-1, with TRBD2 identical over 11 bases. The V segment lost 3 bases and the J segment 4 bases; nucleotides outside the gene matches: 8. The CDR3 has 16 amino acids. Germline assignment: CDR1 DFQATT and CDR2 SNEGSKA (reference sequence).

This sequence joins TRBV7-9 and TRBJ1-1; no clear D gene. The CDR3 contains 14 residues. Germline V gene data show CDR1 as SEHNR and CDR2 as FQNEAQ (reference sequence). V dropped 5 bases and J dropped 0 bases, with 10 bases sitting between them. CDR3 sequence reads: CASSPHALNTEAFF. The CDR3, as DNA: TGTGCCAGCAGCCCACACGCCTTGAACACTGAAGCTTTCTTT.

Written as DNA, the CDR3 is TGTGCCAGCATCCGGGTTCCCTACAATGAGCAGTTCTTC. This codes for CASIRVPYNEQFF. The rearrangement uses TRBV2 and TRBJ2-1; no reliable D call. Trimming took 7 bases from V and 2 from J, leaving 9 bases between them. CDR1 SNHLY and CDR2 FYNNEI come from the germline V gene. This CDR3 has 13 amino acids.

The chain combines TRBV11-2 with TRBJ1-2, with D hard to call. Germline CDR1 and CDR2: SGHAT and FQNNGV. The CDR3 runs to 12 residues. Trimming left V 0 bases short and J 8 bases short, with 7 bases between. The CDR3, as DNA: TGTGCCAGCAGCTTAGATCGGACGGGCTACACCTTC. Translating gives CASSLDRTGYTF.

The CDR3 spells CSARGQGPPLHF. The CDR3 DNA sequence: TGCAGTGCTAGGGGACAGGGACCCCCCCTCCACTTT. The V and J genes are TRBV20-1 and TRBJ1-6, with 9 bases fitting TRBD1. Germline CDR1 reads DFQATT; CDR2 reads SNEGSKA (reference sequence). The J segment lost 13 bases and the V segment lost 3 bases, leaving 4 bases of the junction unmatched. This CDR3 region has 12 residues.

The sample holds a few counts of this clonotype. This chain connects TRBV5-1 to TRBJ1-3; D is possibly TRBD1 (5 bases). CDR3 size: 12 residues. V lost 6 bases and J lost 5, with 9 bases in between. The germline CDR1 and CDR2 sequences are SGHRS and YFSETQ. This CDR3 reads CASTLDRNTIYF. CDR3 in DNA: TGCGCCAGCACCCTGGACAGAAACACCATATATTTT. Full variable domain (missing parts from reference TRBV5-1 and TRBJ1-3): KAGVTQTPRYLIKTRGQQVTLSCSPISGHRSVSWYQQTPGQGLQFLFEYFSETQRNKGNFPGRFSGRQFSNSRSEMNVSTLELGDSALYLCASTLDRNTIYFGEGSWLTVV.

This clonotype was observed at least ten times. The chain combines TRBV5-1 with TRBJ2-1; 7 bases are shared with TRBD1. Germline CDR1 SGHRS, CDR2 YFSETQ. CDR3 length: 17 residues. V lost 0 bases, J lost 3 bases, and 9 bases stayed unmatched. The DNA of the CDR3 is TGCGCCAGCAGCTTGGTAGAGGGGGCTATCCACTACAATGAGCAGTTCTTC. It translates to CASSLVEGAIHYNEQFF.

The rearrangement links TRBV27 to TRBJ2-1, with 12 bases lining up with TRBD2. V shed 3 bases and J 0 bases; nucleotides not matched to a gene: 15. The CDR3 is made up of 21 amino acids. Germline assignment: CDR1 MNHEY and CDR2 SMNVEV (reference sequence). The CDR3 here is CASSFRPPGLAGLLSYNEQFF. CDR3 bases: TGTGCCAGCAGTTTCCGCCCACCGGGACTAGCGGGCCTTCTCTCCTACAATGAGCAGTTCTTC.

The chain joins TRBV5-1 to TRBJ2-1; no reliable D call. In germline, CDR1 is SGHRS, CDR2 YFSETQ. The CDR3 totals 15 residues. V lost 0 bases and J lost 2, with 9 bases in between. Written as DNA, the CDR3 is TGCGCCAGCAGCTTGGGGGAAGGTCCCTACAATGAGCAGTTCTTC. Translated, it gives CASSLGEGPYNEQFF.

This chain links TRBV6-1 with TRBJ2-1; unclear D gene. The V gene's germline CDR1 is MNHNS and CDR2 SASEGT. CDR3 size: 16 residues. V was shortened by 5 bases and J by 1 base, with 15 bases between the two germline ends. This CDR3 reads CASSPAWRGSYNEQFF. In DNA form, the CDR3 reads TGTGCCAGCAGTCCCGCCTGGCGTGGATCCTACAATGAGCAGTTCTTC.

The J gene is TRBJ2-1, the V gene TRBV18, with a possible D match to TRBD1 (6 bases). Per germline, CDR1 KGHSH and CDR2 LQKENI. The CDR3 is made up of 14 amino acids. The V gene lost 2 bases and the J gene lost 5 bases, with 10 bases spanning the gap. In DNA, the CDR3 is TGTGCCAGCTCACCAAGAGGGGGTGACAATGAGCAGTTCTTC. This codes for CASSPRGGDNEQFF.

This clonotype was observed a few times. The CDR3 here is CASSESRWGVGEQFF. The DNA for the CDR3 is TGTGCCAGCAGCGAATCAAGGTGGGGGGTTGGTGAGCAGTTCTTC. The chain couples TRBV3-1 to TRBJ2-1; D is perhaps TRBD2 (6 bases). Germline V gene sequence: CDR1 LGHDT, CDR2 YNNKEL (reference sequence). The ends were cut back, 5 bases at V and 9 bases at J, with 20 bases in the middle. The CDR3 totals 15 residues.

In its sample, this clonotype was seen many times. J is TRBJ2-3 and V is TRBV4-1; a weak D match, TRBD2 (6 bases). The CDR3 contains 17 residues. Germline V gene data show CDR1 as MGHRA and CDR2 as YSYEKL. Trimming left V 6 bases short and J 2 bases short, with 21 bases between. CDR3 sequence (DNA): TGCGCCAGCAGTAGGGACTCCCCCTTGGGGAACACAGATACGCAGTATTTT. Its translation is CASSRDSPLGNTDTQYF.

The genes are TRBV28 and TRBJ2-7; D perhaps matches TRBD1 (6 bases). This CDR3 contains 15 residues. V gave up 5 bases and J gave up 0 bases, with 14 bases separating them. Germline-derived CDR1 and CDR2 are MDHEN and SYDVKM. CDR3 in DNA: TGTGCCAGCAGTACCCGGGACAAGATCTCCTACGAGCAGTACTTC. It codes for CASSTRDKISYEQYF.

This clonotype was found many times. The chain carries TRBV5-1 and TRBJ2-2; unclear D gene. Looked up from germline, CDR1 is SGHRS and CDR2 is YFSETQ. Trimming shortened V by 3 bases and J by 7 bases, and 13 bases separated the two germline ends. This CDR3 is 14 amino acids long. This CDR3 is CASSSEEIGGELFF. CDR3 bases: TGCGCCAGCAGCTCCGAGGAGATAGGCGGGGAGCTGTTTTTT.

The chain is built from TRBV20-1 and TRBJ1-1; D gene ambiguous. Trimming removed 5 bases at V and 1 base at J, with 11 bases between. CDR1 is DFQATT and CDR2 is SNEGSKA in the germline V gene (reference sequence). CDR3 length: 13 amino acids. The CDR3 region is CSALGQRNTEAFF. As DNA, the CDR3 is TGCAGTGCTCTAGGTCAGCGGAACACTGAAGCTTTCTTT.